The text below deals with one T cell receptor (beta chain). Its antigen is unknown. No much larger clonotype is one base removed from it; base qualities were not supplied. The data stem from a study of long-term antiretroviral therapy in people with HIV (dated by TCRdb to between 2021 and 2024). For the study in its entirety: The earliest samples were collected approximately a decade before the 2015 WHO recommendation for immediate ART, a period when ART was typically delayed until CD4 counts fell. A total of some 210 cryopreserved PBMC samples were contributed to the cohort by 30 adults with confirmed HIV infection, with samples collected serially over a mean of around 6 years (range 1-12). Whether ART initiation and durable HIV suppression were associated with changes in peripheral blood TRB repertoire composition and diversity was tested in a retrospective serial study. No cross-contamination during QIAcube processing turned up in test extractions that ran a monoclonal T-cell line alongside 30 to 35 polyclonal samples. Among the 30 to 35 participants with HIV, around 10 were female.

Overall study outcomes, separate from this receptor: Starting ART was linked to a significant rise in TRB diversity, yet even after long-term ART the diversity remained significantly lower than in transplant donor controls. Because cell numbers in pre-ART samples were limited, unsorted PBMC were profiled instead of sorted CD4+ and CD8+ T cells. The samples were dated from the mid-2000s to the late 2010s, and the ART regimens that were used may be less effective than current ART regimens. Expanded TRB clones identified before ART initiation dominated the repertoire at all time points, although this dominance fluctuated and declined in many PLHIV after ART. Limited PBMC availability meant only the TCR beta chain was sequenced, without alpha chain pairing. No data were available on ART adherence, viral resistance or therapy changes, limiting inferences about post-ART repertoire changes. Narrower CDR3 length ranges were observed in HIV repertoires than in controls, and an antigen-experienced repertoire with only a slight naive shift after ART was suggested by the network structure.

Sequencing of the TRB variable region was done with the immunoSEQ hsTCRB v3.0 assay at survey level resolution. A depth of roughly 40,000-55,000 T-cell genomes per sample was targeted for TRB sequencing. An Illumina MiSeq with a v3 150-cycle kit was used to sequence the pooled TRB libraries. As for the authors' bioinformatics: Repertoire analysis was run in R within a reproducible Nextflow workflow that covered QC, data transformation and analysis. LymphoSeq2, an R package for AIRR-Seq data exploration, was used to implement custom analyses. A handful of samples that yielded fewer than 5000 total TRB sequences were excluded, so that approximately 170 HIV repertoires were analyzed. Among the approximately 190 HIV repertoires that were kept, 59 were collected before ART initiation and 120 to 140 were collected after ART initiation. Repertoires were downsampled to 5000 TRB nucleotide sequences, with summary statistics averaged over 100 downsampling iterations. The analysis kept only TRB sequences whose CDR3 regions were at least seven amino acids long. A Shannon entropy-derived clonality score and the Gini coefficient were used to measure diversity. In the repertoire networks, any two of the top 5000 CDR3 amino acid sequences were linked whenever the two sequences differed by an edit distance of one. GLIPH2 predicted antigen specificity groups and MHC restriction for TRB CDR3 amino acid sequences. To flag known associations with CMV, EBV, HIV or tissue antigens, CDR3 amino acid sequences were compared against VDJdb and McPAS-TCR. Pre-ART, post-ART and control groups were compared with Wilcoxon signed-rank tests and Holm-Bonferroni correction. This immuneACCESS table, as held by TCRdb, lists in-frame sequences with V and J called but not all clones. Of the missing ones, under half trace to an unresolved V gene in checked studies; the others have no known cause. V and J calls and clone size are those listed in that table; D and trimming were worked out from the DNA. This sample is represented by 29,000 or so clones; around 93% of them were singletons. The ten largest clones represent 2.5% to 3.5% of the sample.

The CDR3, from cysteine to phenylalanine, totals 16 residues. Only the CDR3 DNA is retained, 48 bases long and in frame from the first base. Here V drops 1 base and J drops 2 bases, and the junction holds 7 bases not matched to any gene. The germline V gene (reference sequence) yields GTSNPN for CDR1 and SVGIG for CDR2. Participants were included only if at least one PBMC sample before ART initiation and at least two post-ART samples were available. Every participant with HIV received treatment in the United States of America. Cryopreserved samples of about 1-11 million PBMC were thawed and washed before DNA extraction. At the time of the earliest PBMC sample, participants with HIV were aged between about 20 and 55 years. Each participant contributed PBMC samples from 1-4 timepoints before ART initiation and 2-8 timepoints after ART initiation, with a median of 7 samples. Serial HIV viral load, CD4+ T-cell count, ART history and demographic data were obtained for every participant. Using a Qiagen kit on a QIAcube, genomic DNA was extracted from unsorted PBMC, with samples processed in batches of 12.

In this chain, TRBV30 is recombined with TRBJ1-1; 10 bases in the middle match TRBD1. Sequenced material: unsorted PBMCs, taken 7.3 to 7.5 years after starting antiretroviral therapy. The sequence was collected from a man aged 45-65 years with HIV. The CDR3 corresponds to CAWSGDRGGKNTEAFF. The sequenced DNA is TGTGCCTGGAGTGGGGACAGGGGAGGGAAAAACACTGAAGCTTTCTTT.